These T cell receptor beta chains were read from a single sample in a study of beta chain features in type 1 diabetes. Clones were sequenced by immunoSEQ multiplex PCR, and TCRdb holds only the in-frame ones, with some missing. Of 400,000 to 450,000 clones in the sample, 11% to 15% were seen once. Source material: naive CD4+ T cells from blood. The source is a man aged 25 to 40 in good health. CDR3s include the opening cysteine and the closing phenylalanine or tryptophan. Fields, in order: clone size, V gene, J gene, D gene, CDR3 DNA, CDR3 protein. D genes are given only for firm matches. Clone size is not always given. Where it is, it says once, few, many or a class for expanded clones.

>NA|TRBV9|TRBJ1-1|NA
TGTGCCAGCAGCGTAGATGACGGGACTGAAGCTTTCTTT
CASSVDDGTEAFF
>NA|TRBV9|TRBJ2-5|NA
TGTGCCAGCAGCGTAGGTCCGGGACTGCTGTACCAAGAGACCCAGTACTTC
CASSVGPGLLYQETQYF
>few|TRBV5-1|TRBJ2-1|TRBD2
TGCGCCAGCAGCTTGGAAGCGGGAGGGTATGGTGAGCAGTTCTTC
CASSLEAGGYGEQFF
>few|TRBV7-9|TRBJ2-5|TRBD1
TGTGCCAGCAGCGTCAAGGGACAGGGACAAGAGACCCAGTACTTC
CASSVKGQGQETQYF
>NA|TRBV18|TRBJ2-5|NA
TGTGCCAGCTCACCACTGGACAGCTTACAAGAGACCCAGTACTTC
CASSPLDSLQETQYF
>NA|TRBV11-2|TRBJ2-1|TRBD2
TGTGCCAGCAGCTTAAAGGGGAGGGCGAACAATGAGCAGTTCTTC
CASSLKGRANNEQFF
>NA|TRBV7-2|TRBJ2-7|TRBD1
TGTGCCAGCAGCCTGGGGACAGGGGACGAGCAGTACTTC
CASSLGTGDEQYF
>NA|TRBV12-5|TRBJ2-5|TRBD1
TGTGCTAGTGGTCCCCGACAGGGAGAGACCCAGTACTTC
CASGPRQGETQYF
>few|TRBV28|TRBJ1-2|NA
TGTGCCAGCAGTTTAGTCACCGGACACTACACCTTC
CASSLVTGHYTF
>many|TRBV30|TRBJ1-1|NA
TGTGCCTGGAACGGCGCCCCGGGCACTGAAGCTTTCTTT
CAWNGAPGTEAFF
>NA|TRBV2|TRBJ2-5|NA
TGTGCCAGCAGTTGGGACGGAGAGACCCAGTACTTC
CASSWDGETQYF
>NA|TRBV4-1|TRBJ2-1|TRBD1
TGCGCCAGCAGCCAAACTCCGGGACAGGGAAACAATGAGCAGTTCTTC
CASSQTPGQGNNEQFF
>few|TRBV7-2|TRBJ2-3|TRBD2
TGTGCCAGCAGCTTCCTAGCGGGAGGGCCTGGCACAGATACGCAGTATTTT
CASSFLAGGPGTDTQYF
>few|TRBV11-3|TRBJ2-1|NA
TGTGCCAGCAGCGGGAGTGAAGGGGACGAGCAGTTCTTC
CASSGSEGDEQFF
>few|TRBV18|TRBJ2-2|NA
TGTGCCAGCTCACCTCCCGGCACCGGGGAGCTGTTTTTT
CASSPPGTGELFF
>NA|TRBV7-9|TRBJ2-4|NA
TGTGCCAGCAGCTTCCCCCGGGAAGACGGAAACATTCAGTACTTC
CASSFPREDGNIQYF
>NA|TRBV5-4|TRBJ2-5|TRBD1
TGTGCCAGCAGCCCGATGACAGGGTCGCAAGAGACCCAGTACTTC
CASSPMTGSQETQYF
>many|TRBV4-3|TRBJ2-1|TRBD2
TGCGCCAGCAGCCAAGGACTAGCGGGGAGATACAATGAGCAGTTCTTC
CASSQGLAGRYNEQFF
>NA|TRBV2|TRBJ2-2|TRBD2
TGTGCCAGCAGTGAAAGACTAGCGGGAGCAGTCGGGGAGCTGTTTTTT
CASSERLAGAVGELFF
>NA|TRBV6-6|TRBJ2-5|TRBD2
TGTGCCAGCAGTTCCCTCCGACTAGCGGGGGATGAGACCCAGTACTTC
CASSSLRLAGDETQYF
>NA|TRBV29-1|TRBJ2-5|NA
TGCAGCGTTGGTCCGGCAGGGGTAGGAGAGACCCAGTACTTC
CSVGPAGVGETQYF
>few|TRBV29-1|TRBJ2-1|TRBD1
TGCAGCGTTGTAGGGGCCTATAATACGCCCGGGACAGTCTACAATGAGCAGTTCTTC
CSVVGAYNTPGTVYNEQFF
>NA|TRBV16|TRBJ2-1|TRBD1
TGTGCCAGCAGCGACTTCGGGACAGGGTCTATTGATGAGCAGTTCTTC
CASSDFGTGSIDEQFF
>few|TRBV7-9|TRBJ1-1|NA
TGTGCCAGCAGCTTAGACTCGGAGATTGGAGCTTTCTTT
CASSLDSEIGAFF
>few|TRBV6-1|TRBJ2-3|TRBD2
TGTGCCAGCATACGGGGGGACACAGATACGCAGTATTTT
CASIRGDTDTQYF
>NA|TRBV30|TRBJ1-2|NA
TGTGCCTGCGCGTTGGGCGCTAACTATGGCTACACCTTC
CACALGANYGYTF
>few|TRBV6-1|TRBJ2-6|NA
TGTGCCAGCAGTGTCAGAGCAGGGAGAGACTCTGGGGCCAACGTCCTGACTTTC
CASSVRAGRDSGANVLTF
>NA|TRBV4-3|TRBJ2-1|TRBD2
TGCGCCAGCAGCCAAGAACCCAGCGGGACTTACAATGAGCAGTTCTTC
CASSQEPSGTYNEQFF
>few|TRBV7-2|TRBJ2-1|TRBD2
TGTGCCAGCACGCCCGGGGGGAGACGAATGGGGAATGAGCAGTTCTTC
CASTPGGRRMGNEQFF
>NA|TRBV29-1|TRBJ1-2|NA
TGCAGCGTGGGCAGCGTCTATGGCTACACCTTC
CSVGSVYGYTF
>NA|TRBV11-2|TRBJ2-5|TRBD2
TGTGCCAGCAGGTTTAGCGGGGGAGAGACCCAGTACTTC
CASRFSGGETQYF
>NA|TRBV10-3|TRBJ2-5|NA
TGTGCCATCAGTGAGTCGAGGGAGACCCAGTACTTC
CAISESRETQYF
>few|TRBV7-2|TRBJ2-2|NA
TGTGCCAGCAGCCCCTCCACCGGGGAGCTGTTTTTT
CASSPSTGELFF
>NA|TRBV5-4|TRBJ1-6|TRBD1
TGTGCCAGCAGCTTGGAACAGGGGAATTCACCCCTCCACTTT
CASSLEQGNSPLHF
>few|TRBV29-1|TRBJ2-5|NA
TGCAGCGTTGAACGAAGGGGCTGGGAGACCCAGTACTTC
CSVERRGWETQYF
>NA|TRBV30|TRBJ1-1|NA
TGTGCCTGGAGTCGTTTTGGAGGGAAGAACACTGAAGCTTTCTTT
CAWSRFGGKNTEAFF
>NA|TRBV7-8|TRBJ2-3|NA
TGTGCCAGCAGCTTAGCGGCTCCCTTTTACACAGATACGCAGTATTTT
CASSLAAPFYTDTQYF
>few|TRBV4-1|TRBJ2-1|TRBD2
TGCGCCAGCAGCCGAACCGAGACTAGCGGGCAAAATGAGCAGTTCTTC
CASSRTETSGQNEQFF
>few|TRBV12-5|TRBJ2-1|NA
TGTGCTAGTGGTTTGTGGTCTGAGCAGTTCTTC
CASGLWSEQFF
>few|TRBV29-1|TRBJ2-1|NA
TGCAGCGTTGCAGGGAATGAGCAGTTCTTC
CSVAGNEQFF
>few|TRBV10-3|TRBJ1-1|TRBD1
TGTGCCATCAGTGCGGACAGGAAAGACACTGAAGCTTTCTTT
CAISADRKDTEAFF
>NA|TRBV5-6|TRBJ1-4|NA
TGTGCCAGCACGACCGGGAGAAGTAATGAAAAACTGTTTTTT
CASTTGRSNEKLFF
>NA|TRBV4-3|TRBJ2-1|TRBD2
TGCGCCAGCAGCCCCAGGCGAGCGGGGGCCCTCTACAATGAGCAGTTCTTC
CASSPRRAGALYNEQFF
>NA|TRBV10-3|TRBJ2-7|TRBD2
TGTGCCACAACGCCAGCGGGGAGCTCCTACGAGCAGTACTTC
CATTPAGSSYEQYF
>few|TRBV5-4|TRBJ2-3|NA
TGTGCCAGCAGCCCGACAGGTCCCACAGATACGCAGTATTTT
CASSPTGPTDTQYF
>few|TRBV27|TRBJ2-1|TRBD1
TGTGCCAGCAGTTTATCACAGGGGGCATGGCGGACCATCAATGTAAATGAGCAGTTCTTC
CASSLSQGAWRTINVNEQFF
>NA|TRBV4-1|TRBJ2-2|NA
TGCGCCAGCAGCCAAGAGATCAGGGCCCTTTCCACCGGGGAGCTGTTTTTT
CASSQEIRALSTGELFF
>NA|TRBV9|TRBJ2-7|TRBD1
TGTGCCAGCAGCGCCGAACCCGGGACAGTTTCCTACGAGCAGTACTTC
CASSAEPGTVSYEQYF
>few|TRBV9|TRBJ2-3|NA
TGTGCCAGCAGCGTAGTTGAGAGCGGGCCCGGAATCACAGATACGCAGTATTTT
CASSVVESGPGITDTQYF
>NA|TRBV9|TRBJ2-7|NA
TGTGCCAGCAGCGTCTCCGGGACGGCGCTAGGGGAGCAGTACTTC
CASSVSGTALGEQYF
>NA|TRBV7-8|TRBJ2-5|NA
TGTGCCAGCAGCTTAAGTCACGCACCGGGGGCCCTACAAGAGACCCAGTACTTC
CASSLSHAPGALQETQYF
>few|TRBV7-2|TRBJ1-3|NA
TGTGCCAGCAGCTTAGCGGCAGTTAGAAACACCATATATTTT
CASSLAAVRNTIYF